The 4 T cell receptor beta chains listed next were all sequenced from one sample in a study of monozygotic twins with inflammatory bowel disease. TCRdb reprocessed the 5' RACE reads and stores each CDR3 protein as one record, lacking DNA. This sample's table has about 350,000 distinct CDR3 sequences. The sequencing sample was made of blood. All receptors derive from a human donor with ulcerative colitis or Crohn's disease, or a healthy co-twin of an affected twin (not recorded which).

CDR3 sequence: CASSSYNTEAFF. V usage is TRBV7-9 and J usage is TRBJ1-1. CDR3 length: 12 amino acids. Germline lookup yields CDR1 SEHNR and CDR2 FQNEAQ (reference sequence).

The chain joins TRBV4-3 to TRBJ2-7; TCRdb names TRBD2, which stays unverified in the absence of DNA. The CDR3 consists of 17 residues. CDR1 is LGHNA and CDR2 is YSLEER in the germline V gene. The CDR3 here is CASSQLAGGPYSYEQYF.

The chain uses TRBV12-3 or TRBV12-4 and TRBJ1-6; TCRdb selects TRBD1, and the lack of DNA leaves this call unchecked. CDR3 size: 18 residues. The CDR3 here is CASSSSGHPSSYNSPLHF.

J is TRBJ1-1 and V is TRBV28; TCRdb's D call, TRBD1, is unchecked because there is no DNA. The CDR3 runs to 15 residues. The germline V gene encodes CDR1 MDHEN and CDR2 SYDVKM. The CDR3 here is CASRGVSVGNTEAFF.